This TCR beta chain is from a study of T cell repertoires in cytomegalovirus infection. There are a few counts of this clonotype. Antigen unknown. TCRdb redid the calling of the reads with MiXCR, one entry per CDR3 protein. In the table there are hundreds of thousands of distinct CDR3 sequences, about 31% of which are singletons. The trim removed 0 bases at V and 4 bases at J, leaving 4 bases unmatched. The germline CDR1 and CDR2 sequences are SGHKS and YYEKEE (reference sequence). The CDR3 runs to 15 residues. The clonotype originates from a human donor in good health (CMV status not recorded). Some clones in this sample may be carry-over from other donors' samples. Material: cultured CD8+ T cells from PBMCs, obtained from culture after CMV antigen stimulation. This chain connects TRBV5-5 to TRBJ2-5; 9 bases are shared with TRBD1. The CDR3 is CASSLGDRGGETQYF. In nucleotides, the CDR3 is TGTGCCAGCAGCTTGGGAGACAGGGGGGGAGAGACCCAGTACTTC.